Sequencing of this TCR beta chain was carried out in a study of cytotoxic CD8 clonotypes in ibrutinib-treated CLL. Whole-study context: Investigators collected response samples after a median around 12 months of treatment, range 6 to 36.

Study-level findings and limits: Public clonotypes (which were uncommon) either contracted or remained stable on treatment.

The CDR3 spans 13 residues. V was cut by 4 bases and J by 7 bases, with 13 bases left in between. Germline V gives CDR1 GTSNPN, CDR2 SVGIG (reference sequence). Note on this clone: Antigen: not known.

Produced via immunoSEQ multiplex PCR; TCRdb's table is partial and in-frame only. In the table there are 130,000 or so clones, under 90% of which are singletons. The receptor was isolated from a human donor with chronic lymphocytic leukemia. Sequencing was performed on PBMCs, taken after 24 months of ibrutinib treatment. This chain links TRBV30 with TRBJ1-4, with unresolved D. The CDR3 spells CAWIGELSEKLFF. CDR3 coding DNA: TGTGCCTGGATTGGGGAGTTAAGTGAAAAACTGTTTTTT. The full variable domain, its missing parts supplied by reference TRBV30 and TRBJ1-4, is SQTIHQWPATLVQPVGSPLSLECTVEGTSNPNLYWYRQAAGRGLQLLFYSVGIGQISSEVPQNLSASRPQDRQFILSSKKLLLSDSGFYLCAWIGELSEKLFFGSGTQLSVL.